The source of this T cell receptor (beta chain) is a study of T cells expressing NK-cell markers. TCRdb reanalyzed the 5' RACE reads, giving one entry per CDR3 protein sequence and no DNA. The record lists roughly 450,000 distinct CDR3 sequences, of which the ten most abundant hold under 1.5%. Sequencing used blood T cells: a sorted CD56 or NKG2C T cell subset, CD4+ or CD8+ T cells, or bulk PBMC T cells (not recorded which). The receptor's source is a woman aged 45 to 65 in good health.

CDR3 in amino acids: CASSSRLGGGTDTQYF. The J gene is TRBJ2-3, the V gene TRBV6-2 or TRBV6-3; TCRdb indicates TRBD2, and absent DNA this call remains unverified. The CDR3 length is 16 residues. Germline V gene sequence: CDR1 MNHEY, CDR2 SVGEGT.